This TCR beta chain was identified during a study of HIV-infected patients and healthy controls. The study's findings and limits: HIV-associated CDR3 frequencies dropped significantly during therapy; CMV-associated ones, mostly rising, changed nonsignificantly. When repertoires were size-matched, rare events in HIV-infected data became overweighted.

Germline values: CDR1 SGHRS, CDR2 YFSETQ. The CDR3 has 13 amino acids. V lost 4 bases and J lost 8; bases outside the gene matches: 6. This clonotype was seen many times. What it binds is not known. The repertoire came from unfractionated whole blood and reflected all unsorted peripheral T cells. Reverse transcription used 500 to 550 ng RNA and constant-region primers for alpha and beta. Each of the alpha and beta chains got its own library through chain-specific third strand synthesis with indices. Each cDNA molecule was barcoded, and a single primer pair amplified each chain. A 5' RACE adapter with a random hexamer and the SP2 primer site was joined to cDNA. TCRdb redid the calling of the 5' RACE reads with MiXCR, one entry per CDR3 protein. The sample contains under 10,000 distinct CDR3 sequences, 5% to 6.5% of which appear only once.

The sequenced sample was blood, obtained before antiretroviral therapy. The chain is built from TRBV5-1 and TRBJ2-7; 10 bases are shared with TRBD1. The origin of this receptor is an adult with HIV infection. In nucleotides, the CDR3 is TGCGCCAGCAGCACCGGACAGGGGGAAAAGCAGTACTTC. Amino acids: CASSTGQGEKQYF.